The T cell receptor (beta chain) under discussion was sequenced for a study of blood T cell repertoires in COVID-19. Looking at the study overall: The recovered donors of Cohort 3 showed two negative PCRs, clearance, or symptom resolution. Spain, Italy and the United States supplied samples that represented acute and convalescent COVID-19.

CDR1 and CDR2 (germline): SGHTS, YDEGEE. V shed 3 bases, J shed 4 bases, and the junction held 1 base outside the gene matches. The CDR3 is 13 amino acids. Clones were read by immunoSEQ multiplex PCR, and TCRdb kept only the in-frame ones, dropping some. The sample consists of over 130,000 clones, over 75% of them appearing once. The chain has TRBV5-8 and TRBJ1-2; the match to TRBD1 covers 9 bases. The TCR was taken from a man aged 50-60 years in a cohort exposed to, infected with or recovered from COVID-19 (not recorded which). The sample taken for sequencing was PBMCs or T cells enriched from blood (not recorded which). The CDR3 loop reads CASSSTGGYGYTF. The CDR3, as DNA: TGTGCCAGCAGCTCGACAGGGGGCTATGGCTACACCTTC.